This paragraph reports one T cell receptor (beta chain). This clone was found a few times. Its antigen has not been determined. An end of the junction does not agree with germline; a read error may underlie this. The sample is drawn from a study of T cell responses to AZD1222 COVID-19 vaccine (dated by TCRdb to 2020 to 2023). General notes on the study: AZD1222 recipients given second doses at about 4 weeks or at about 12 weeks were pooled, since spike-specific TCR depth and breadth were not found to differ between the two schedules. A total of about 230 trial participants underwent TCR sequencing, of whom approximately 210 received two doses of AZD1222 and about 25 received two doses of the MenACWY control vaccine. Enrollment into the trials was organized by age into subgroups of 18-55, 56-69 and 70-plus years, and those subgroups contained roughly 140, 27 and 60 TCR-sequenced participants, respectively. The full study reports these points: After two AZD1222 doses, both the breadth and the depth of spike-specific TCRs were significantly higher than at day 0 and than in MenACWY recipients. Nearly half of unique spike-specific TCRs reportedly recognized epitopes outside regions mutated in the B.1.351 and B.1.1.7 variants. The whole spike protein was spanned by vaccine-associated CD4 TCRs, and dominant responses were seen in regions 160-218 and 743-854. Because no day 14 peak-response samples were available, the repertoires could be characterized only after the peak T cell response. The 56-69-year group was small, and its depth increase did not reach significance, likely because of low power. Participants were mostly white British and included more females than males, and it was suggested by the authors that clonal diversity may have been underestimated. Conclusions about previously exposed vaccinees are limited because only a handful of AZD1222 recipients were SARS-CoV-2 seropositive at baseline.

The CDR3 regions of human TCRbeta chains were subjected to immunosequencing. Concerning the study's data processing: TCRs in the repertoires were compared against a reference library of SARS-CoV-2-specific TCRs that had been generated with the MIRA antigen-specificity platform. Breadth meant the fraction of unique TCRs that were SARS-CoV-2-associated, whereas depth meant the fraction of total T cells that were SARS-CoV-2-associated. Using the MIRA data, each spike-specific TCR was assigned both to the spike region to which the TCR was reactive and to a CD4 or CD8 class. Log10-transformed breadth and depth values were compared by one-way ANOVA with Sidak's multiple comparisons tests. Imported from immuneACCESS, the table was reduced by TCRdb to in-frame sequences with V and J called. These copies leave out some clones; in studies compared against another copy, an unresolved V gene accounts for under half, and the cause of the remainder is not known. V, J and clone size reflect that table, while D and trimming were determined from the DNA. The sample includes 95,000 to 150,000 clones, with 80% to 90% observed a single time. 3.1% of the sample goes to the ten largest clones.

The sample's time point, from its label and the paper: baseline before first vaccination. Samples from vaccinated people were obtained from the UK trials COV001 and COV002, which included a single-blind randomized controlled phase 2/3 trial of AZD1222 (ChAdOx1 nCoV-19) in healthy adults. Trial participant PBMC samples were collected at day 0 and day 28 after the second dose for TCRbeta chain sequencing. The CDR3, from cysteine to phenylalanine, totals 15 residues. The only DNA kept is the CDR3, 45 bases in frame from the first base. From a lookup of the germline V gene, CDR1 and CDR2 are SGHTA and FQGNSA.

Sequenced material: peripheral blood, taken on day 0 of AZD1222 vaccination. The sequence is built from TRBV7-2 and TRBJ2-7, with TRBD1 tentatively as D gene (5 bases match). This clonotype originated in an adult in good health. The CDR3 region: CASSLLPGAGPPGHF. The bases are TGTGCCAGCAGCTTACTCCCTGGGGCAGGCCCCCCCGGGCACTTC.